A selection of T cell receptor beta chains follows, all from one sample in a study of shared clonotypes between healthy human individuals. Libraries were prepared by immunoSEQ multiplex PCR; TCRdb keeps only in-frame clonotypes and omits some of them. Found here are about 1 million clones, about 75% of them singletons; the top ten hold less than 1.5%. Source material: memory CD4+ T cells sorted from blood. The source is a man aged 18 to 35 in good health. The conserved cysteine and the conserved F or W are not part of the CDR3 here.

J gene | V gene | CDR3 protein
TRBJ2-7 | TRBV5-4 | ASSLGPSGGAYEQY
TRBJ2-2 | TRBV5-4 | ASSPGQVNTGELF
TRBJ2-1 | TRBV10-2 | ASSRDEQF
TRBJ2-7 | TRBV10-3 | AISLQGYEQY
TRBJ2-2 | TRBV7-9 | ASSLAGSGGTGELF
TRBJ2-2 | TRBV5-1 | ASSLDPVTGELF
TRBJ1-3 | TRBV4-2 | ASSARDGGNTIY
TRBJ2-2 | TRBV7-3 | ASSSGQGVTGELF
TRBJ2-3 | TRBV7-9 | ASSSPMGDTQY
TRBJ1-2 | TRBV7-8 | ASSPGRQGYGYT
TRBJ2-3 | TRBV2 | ASRNRDFQDTQY
TRBJ2-7 | TRBV9 | ASGRTAYEQY
TRBJ1-1 | TRBV5-1 | ASSYTGNTEAF
TRBJ1-3 | TRBV30 | AWSEVANTIY
TRBJ1-3 | TRBV5-6 | ASTAGTGGTRGNTIY
TRBJ1-4 | TRBV2 | ASSENQAGPNEKLF
TRBJ1-2 | TRBV29-1 | SVPLRQGGNYGYT
TRBJ2-7 | TRBV2 | ASSTTGLAGVEQY
TRBJ1-5 | TRBV1 | TSSQDCRQGQH
TRBJ2-2 | TRBV7-2 | ASSYLAGELF
TRBJ1-2 | TRBV7-9 | ASSLGTVGYT
TRBJ2-3 | TRBV9 | ASSVGLTGDTQY
TRBJ1-1 | TRBV5-1 | ASSLFSRDTEAF